The next 21 T cell receptor beta chains were all read from a single sample in a study of blood T cell repertoires in COVID-19. Sequencing was performed with immunoSEQ multiplex PCR; in TCRdb, only in-frame clones are kept and a portion is missing. This sample has around 270,000 clones, with around 89% found just once. Sequenced: peripheral blood. Receptors were obtained from a man aged 35 to 55 with acute or convalescent COVID-19.

This clone was observed once. The gene calls are TRBV15 and TRBJ1-1, with 7 bases fitting TRBD1. This CDR3 spans 15 amino acids. V dropped 5 bases and J dropped 5; count of bases not matched to a gene: 11. Germline V gives CDR1 LNHNV, CDR2 YYDKDF (reference sequence). The CDR3 here is CATSVDDRVWTEAFF. CDR3 nucleotide sequence: TGTGCCACCAGCGTAGACGACAGGGTATGGACTGAAGCTTTCTTT.

The J gene is TRBJ1-1, the V gene TRBV5-6, with TRBD1 matching over 9 bases. Germline-derived CDR1 and CDR2 are SGHDT and YYEEEE. The CDR3 sequence is 15 residues long. V lost 0 bases to trimming and J lost 6 bases; unmatched junction nucleotides: 6. The CDR3 DNA sequence: TGTGCCAGCAGCTTGGGGGACAGGGTAAAATCTGAAGCTTTCTTT. Protein product: CASSLGDRVKSEAFF.

The chain carries TRBV27 and TRBJ2-1; 10 nucleotides agree with TRBD1. With V trimmed by 5 bases and J by 10 bases, 11 bases remained unmatched. Germline V gives CDR1 MNHEY, CDR2 SMNVEV (reference sequence). The CDR3 has 15 amino acids. The CDR3, as DNA: TGTGCCAGCAGTCCGCGACAGGGGGCGCGGAGGGAGCAGTTCTTC. Translation gives CASSPRQGARREQFF.

The chain couples TRBV7-6 to TRBJ1-4; D might be TRBD1 (5 bases). V lost 1 base and J 8 bases, leaving 14 bases between the germline ends. The germline gives CDR1 SGHVS, CDR2 FNYEAQ. This CDR3 region has 15 residues. CDR3 in DNA: TGTGCCAGCAGCTTAGAGCCAGGGCTGGAGGAAAAACTGTTTTTT. Translated, it gives CASSLEPGLEEKLFF.

The chain carries TRBV5-1 and TRBJ1-5, with D perhaps matching TRBD1 (6 bases). CDR3 length: 15 residues. Germline CDR1 and CDR2: SGHRS and YFSETQ. The ends were cut back, 4 bases at V and 4 bases at J, with 15 bases in the middle. The CDR3, as DNA: TGCGCCAGCAGCCTGGGGGGGCTAACAAATCAGCCCCAGCATTTT. Translated, it gives CASSLGGLTNQPQHF.

The chain links TRBV5-5 to TRBJ1-1; no reliable D call. Trimming cost V 3 bases and J 4 bases, with 7 bases left between them. CDR3 length: 12 amino acids. In germline, CDR1 is SGHKS, CDR2 YYEKEE (reference sequence). The CDR3 DNA sequence: TGTGCCAGCAGCTCCACGAGCACTGAAGCTTTCTTT. Protein: CASSSTSTEAFF.

V usage is TRBV7-2 and J usage is TRBJ2-1, with a weak D call TRBD1 (5 bases). CDR1 is SGHTA and CDR2 is FQGNSA in the germline V gene. Between the trimmed V and J ends, which lost 8 bases and 4 bases, there was a span of 12 bases. The CDR3 consists of 13 residues. The CDR3 coding sequence is TGTGCCAGCGGGGCCTCCCTTTACAATGAGCAGTTCTTC. Its protein is CASGASLYNEQFF.

This clone was observed a single time. The chain's CDR3 is CASSTRNSGGELFF. The CDR3 nucleotides read TGTGCCAGCAGCACCCGGAACAGCGGCGGGGAGCTGTTTTTT. The rearrangement links TRBV7-3 to TRBJ2-2; D is perhaps TRBD2 (5 bases). V was shortened by 5 bases and J by 7 bases, with 14 bases between the two germline ends. The CDR3 covers 14 residues. The V gene's germline CDR1 is SGHTA and CDR2 FQGTGA.

This chain links TRBV5-6 with TRBJ2-3, with D unresolved. Looked up from germline, CDR1 is SGHDT and CDR2 is YYEEEE. The CDR3 has 14 amino acids. The germline V and J ends were trimmed by 0 bases and 3 bases, with 8 bases remaining between them. CDR3 DNA sequence: TGTGCCAGCAGCTTGGTTAGCAGAACAGATACGCAGTATTTT. Translating it yields CASSLVSRTDTQYF.

J is TRBJ2-7 and V is TRBV28, with 10 bases identical to TRBD2. In germline, CDR1 is MDHEN, CDR2 SYDVKM. This CDR3 has 14 residues. The V gene end was trimmed by 6 bases and the J gene end by 3 bases; junction bases not matched to a gene: 5. The CDR3 nucleotides read TGTGCCAGCAGCCCGGGACTAGCGCTCTACGAGCAGTACTTC. Encoded protein: CASSPGLALYEQYF. Together with reference TRBV28 and TRBJ2-7, the CDR3 gives the full variable domain: DVKVTQSSRYLVKRTGEKVFLECVQDMDHENMFWYRQDPGLGLRLIYFSYDVKMKEKGDIPEGYSVSREKKERFSLILESASTNQTSMYLCASSPGLALYEQYFGPGTRLTVT.

The gene calls are TRBV29-1 and TRBJ1-2; 7 bases map to TRBD1. From germline, CDR1 is SQVTM and CDR2 ANQGSEA. The CDR3 runs to 13 residues. V was clipped by 7 bases and J by 6 bases; unmatched bases: 11. The CDR3 here is CSGGVWDSHGYTF. The CDR3 bases are TGCAGCGGGGGAGTCTGGGACAGTCATGGCTACACCTTC. Variable domain in full (rest from reference TRBV29-1 and TRBJ1-2): SAVISQKPSRDICQRGTSLTIQCQVDSQVTMMFWYRQQPGQSLTLIATANQGSEATYESGFVIDKFPISRPNLTFSTLTVSNMSPEDSSIYLCSGGVWDSHGYTFGSGTRLTVV.

The chain couples TRBV24-1 to TRBJ1-4; D may be TRBD1 (6 bases). The germline V gene encodes CDR1 KGHDR and CDR2 SFDVKD. Trimming took off 5 bases at V and 8 bases at J, with 14 bases between the two ends. This CDR3 comprises 14 residues. The CDR3 region is CATSANDRPEKLFF. CDR3 DNA sequence: TGTGCCACCAGTGCCAATGACAGGCCCGAAAAACTGTTTTTT.

V gene TRBV27 combines with J gene TRBJ2-1; the match to TRBD2 covers 12 bases. Germline CDR1 is MNHEY and CDR2 is SMNVEV (reference sequence). The CDR3 has 16 residues. After removal of 5 bases from V and 7 bases from J, the junction contained 9 bases not matched to a gene. This CDR3 is CASSPPSGGAPNEQFF. The CDR3, as DNA: TGTGCCAGCAGTCCCCCTAGCGGGGGGGCCCCAAATGAGCAGTTCTTC.

The V and J genes are TRBV7-6 and TRBJ2-3; 8 bases match TRBD2. The trim removed 1 base at V and 6 bases at J, leaving 6 bases unmatched. CDR1 is SGHVS, CDR2 FNYEAQ, per germline. This CDR3 comprises 15 residues. For the CDR3, the DNA is TGTGCCAGCAGCTTAGGCGGGGGGACATCGGATACGCAGTATTTT. This sequence encodes CASSLGGGTSDTQYF.

The chain employs TRBV10-1 and TRBJ1-2; D perhaps matches TRBD1 (6 bases). Per germline, CDR1 WNHNN and CDR2 SYGVQD (reference sequence). V was clipped by 6 bases and J by 1 base, with 12 bases between them. CDR3 length: 14 amino acids. CDR3 protein: CASSEGGSNYGYTF. The CDR3 nucleotides are TGCGCCAGCAGCGAGGGGGGCAGTAACTATGGCTACACCTTC.

This chain uses TRBV5-4 with TRBJ1-6, with TRBD1 matching 9 bases. The CDR3 consists of 14 residues. Trimming at V came to 6 bases and at J to 8 bases, leaving 6 bases not matched to a gene. Germline CDR1 SGHNT, CDR2 YYREEE (reference sequence). In nucleotides, the CDR3 is TGTGCCAGCACCTTACGGACAGGGGATTCACCCCTCCACTTT. Translated: CASTLRTGDSPLHF.

The chain joins TRBV7-9 to TRBJ1-1; unclear D gene. The V gene's germline CDR1 is SEHNR and CDR2 FQNEAQ (reference sequence). Trimming shortened V by 4 bases and J by 3 bases, and 3 bases separated the two germline ends. CDR3 length: 11 residues. For the CDR3, the DNA is TGTGCCAGCAGCTCCTACACTGAAGCTTTCTTT. This translates into CASSSYTEAFF. Looking up the rest from reference TRBV7-9 and TRBJ1-1 gives the full variable domain: DTGVSQNPRHKITKRGQNVTFRCDPISEHNRLYWYRQTLGQGPEFLTYFQNEAQLEKSRLLSDRFSAERPKGSFSTLEIQRTEQGDSAMYLCASSSYTEAFFGQGTRLTVV.

This clone was picked up a small number of times. The V call is TRBV6-2 or TRBV6-3, the J call TRBJ1-2; TRBD1 matches 9 bases. J gave up 4 bases and V 1 base, and 4 bases lay outside the gene matches. CDR1 and CDR2 from the germline V gene are MNHEY and SVGEGT. The CDR3 consists of 15 residues. The CDR3 spells CASSYFGTGLYGYTF. The CDR3 nucleotides read TGTGCCAGCAGTTACTTCGGGACAGGGCTCTATGGCTACACCTTC.

The chain employs TRBV5-1 and TRBJ1-1; 7 nucleotides align to TRBD1. The CDR3 is 14 amino acids. Germline CDR1 is SGHRS and CDR2 is YFSETQ. The V and J ends lost 4 bases and 10 bases, in that order; junction bases with no gene match: 13. CDR3 in amino acids: CASSRGQTEQGAFF. The DNA for the CDR3 is TGCGCCAGCAGCCGGGGACAGACTGAACAGGGAGCTTTCTTT.

This clone appeared once. The chain employs TRBV2 and TRBJ1-1, with TRBD1 identical over 9 bases. J lost 10 bases, V lost 6 bases, and 12 bases had no gene match. The CDR3 extends over 14 amino acids. Germline CDR1 and CDR2: SNHLY and FYNNEI. As DNA, the CDR3 is TGTGCCAGCAGCTTGGGGGACAGGGAAGTTGCAGCTTTCTTT. Amino acid sequence: CASSLGDREVAAFF. The full variable domain, rest sourced from reference TRBV2 and TRBJ1-1, is EPEVTQTPSHQVTQMGQEVILRCVPISNHLYFYWYRQILGQKVEFLVSFYNNEISEKSEIFDDQFSVERPDGSNFTLKIRSTKLEDSAMYFCASSLGDREVAAFFGQGTRLTVV.

The V gene is TRBV18, the J gene TRBJ1-5, with TRBD1 as a possible D gene (5 bases). Germline V gene sequence: CDR1 KGHSH, CDR2 LQKENI. Trimming left V 3 bases short and J 2 bases short, with 11 bases between. This CDR3 region has 15 residues. The CDR3 region has the DNA TGTGCCAGCTCACCTCAGGGCCACCGCAATCAGCCCCAGCATTTT. This sequence encodes CASSPQGHRNQPQHF.